Each of the 4 T cell receptor beta chains below was sequenced from the same sample in a study of cytomegalovirus exposure and HLA in healthy donors. The PCR contained 60 Vbeta and 13 Jbeta primers. Repertoires were generated with immunoSEQ multiplex PCR, while TCRdb's copy carries only in-frame clones and drops some. The sample holds 100,000 or so clones, more than 70% seen once. Sequenced material: PBMCs. The source of these receptors is a man aged 30 to 39 in good health and CMV-seronegative.

The chain employs TRBV7-2 and TRBJ2-1; D is uncertain. The CDR3 runs to 14 residues. The germline CDR1 and CDR2 sequences are SGHTA and FQGNSA. V was cut by 5 bases and J by 8 bases, with 16 bases left in between. CDR3 protein: CASSPRSGDDEQFF. In nucleotides, the CDR3 is TGTGCCAGCAGCCCACGGTCGGGTGACGATGAGCAGTTCTTC. Together with reference TRBV7-2 and TRBJ2-1, the CDR3 gives the full variable domain: GAGVSQSPSNKVTEKGKDVELRCDPISGHTALYWYRQSLGQGLEFLIYFQGNSAPDKSGLPSDRFSAERTGGSVSTLTIQRTQQEDSAVYLCASSPRSGDDEQFFGPGTRLTVL.

This chain uses TRBV28 with TRBJ2-5; 11 bases align to TRBD1. CDR1 MDHEN and CDR2 SYDVKM come from the germline V gene. This CDR3 has 16 residues. Losses at the gene ends were 6 bases for V and 4 bases for J; bases not matched to a gene: 10. CDR3 sequence (DNA): TGTGCCAGCAGCGAACCTGGGACAGGGGGACGAGAGACCCAGTACTTC. This translates into CASSEPGTGGRETQYF.

This clone was detected a few times. The rearrangement links TRBV15 to TRBJ1-1; the D gene is possibly TRBD1 (5 bases). Trimming removed 1 base from V and 1 base from J, with 7 bases in between. CDR1 LNHNV and CDR2 YYDKDF come from the germline V gene (reference sequence). This CDR3 contains 14 residues. DNA of the CDR3: TGTGCCACCAGCAGAGTGCAGGGGAACACTGAAGCTTTCTTT. Translated, it gives CATSRVQGNTEAFF.

This rearrangement joins TRBV7-2 to TRBJ2-1; possible D gene TRBD1, 6 bases. Germline loops: CDR1 SGHTA, CDR2 FQGNSA. Trimming removed 5 bases at V and 9 bases at J, with 23 bases between. The CDR3 is made up of 16 amino acids. CDR3 region: CASSHDIIAPTGEQFF. CDR3 nucleotide sequence: TGTGCCAGCAGCCATGACATCATCGCGCCGACAGGTGAGCAGTTCTTC.